A selection of T cell receptor beta chains follows, all from one sample in a study of blood T cell repertoires in COVID-19. Some clones are missing from TCRdb's copy, which holds only in-frame ones; the method was immunoSEQ multiplex PCR. Of 150,000 or so clones detected, roughly 84% appear once; the ten largest clones hold roughly 1.2%. The sequenced sample consisted of PBMCs or T cells enriched from blood (not recorded which). The source of these receptors is a human donor with acute COVID-19. The donor label of this sample is uncertain. Each CDR3 is given without its conserved first and last residue. The order of the fields is J gene, clone size, V gene, CDR3 protein. Some rows mark clone size as missing; the rest say once, few, many or name a class of expanded clone.

>TRBJ2-3|.|TRBV7-2
ASNLHGSGTDTQY
>TRBJ1-1|few|TRBV4-2
ASSQVGGLETEAF
>TRBJ2-7|few|TRBV2
ASGFLAGYGGGEQY
>TRBJ1-5|.|TRBV3-1/TRBV3-2
ASSQVGQGKPQH
>TRBJ2-7|few|TRBV7-9
ASSLDIRTELEQY
>TRBJ2-1|.|TRBV6-2/TRBV6-3
ASSPPRQGNFDNEQF
>TRBJ2-3|few|TRBV6-5
ACRSGGSDTQY
>TRBJ2-2|.|TRBV7-9
ASSLRRGGTGELF
>TRBJ2-5|.|TRBV10-3
AIRGTGSQETQY
>TRBJ1-2|once|TRBV12-3/TRBV12-4
ASSLTRNYGYT
>TRBJ1-6|.|TRBV5-1
ASSLGGEGALH
>TRBJ2-6|.|TRBV10-3
AISEGFPGQGSSGANVLT
>TRBJ2-3|few|TRBV7-2
ASSLAPGLLTDTQY
>TRBJ1-3|.|TRBV3-1/TRBV3-2
ATWGGSGNTIY
>TRBJ2-1|.|TRBV5-5
ASSPTSTHNEQF
>TRBJ2-5|.|TRBV24-1
ATSDPLGSGGEETQY
>TRBJ1-1|.|TRBV4-3
ASSQDALNTEAF
>TRBJ1-2|.|TRBV21-1
ASSSPGGGNYGYT
>TRBJ1-2|.|TRBV4-1
ASSQDPQGNYGYT
>TRBJ2-1|.|TRBV6-1
ASSEASGGANEQF
>TRBJ1-6|few|TRBV3-1/TRBV3-2
ASSYRENNSPLH
>TRBJ2-3|.|TRBV5-4
ASSRTSGGGTDTQY
>TRBJ1-2|.|TRBV15
ATSRDLQQINYGYT
>TRBJ2-7|.|TRBV25-1
ASSEWGTGAREQY
>TRBJ2-7|.|TRBV15
ATSSQGAYEQY
>TRBJ2-7|.|TRBV7-9
ASSFPQGQQY
>TRBJ2-1|.|TRBV24-1
ATSANLAGGPYSNEQF
>TRBJ2-7|.|TRBV7-3
ASSFSGSSYEQY
>TRBJ2-5|.|TRBV6-6
ASRKTGTGGLETQY
>TRBJ2-3|.|TRBV7-2
ASSLERLAGAGFDRY
>TRBJ1-5|.|TRBV3-1/TRBV3-2
ASSQVYGPPLPQH
>TRBJ1-4|once|TRBV19
ASSNRVNEKLF
>TRBJ1-3|.|TRBV13
ASSPQGTGGNTIY
>TRBJ1-1|.|TRBV10-3
AISERVNTEAF
>TRBJ1-3|.|TRBV30
GLDKSSGNTIY
>TRBJ2-5|once|TRBV29-1
SVAQGQETQY
>TRBJ1-1|.|TRBV7-9
ASSPTGKNTEAF
>TRBJ1-1|.|TRBV5-4
AASRSGWAEAF
>TRBJ2-6|.|TRBV5-4
ASSPGHGAGANVLT
>TRBJ1-5|.|TRBV19
ASSDRDNQPQH
>TRBJ2-5|.|TRBV10-3
AISPGTGGETQY